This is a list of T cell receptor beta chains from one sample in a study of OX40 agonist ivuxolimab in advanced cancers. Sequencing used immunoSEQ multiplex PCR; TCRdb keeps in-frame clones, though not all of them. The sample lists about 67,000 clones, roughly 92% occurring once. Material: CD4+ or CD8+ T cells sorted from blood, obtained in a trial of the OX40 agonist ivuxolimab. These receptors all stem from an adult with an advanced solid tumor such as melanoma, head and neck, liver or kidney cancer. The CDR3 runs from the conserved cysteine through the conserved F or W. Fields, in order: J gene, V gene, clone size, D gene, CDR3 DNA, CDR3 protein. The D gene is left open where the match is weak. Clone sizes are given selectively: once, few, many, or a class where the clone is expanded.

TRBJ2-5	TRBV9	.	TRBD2	TGTGCCAGCAGCGTAAGGAGCGGGAGGGAGACCCAGTACTTC	CASSVRSGRETQYF
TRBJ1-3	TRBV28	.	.	TGTGCCAGTACTCAGGGTAATGGAAACACCATATATTTT	CASTQGNGNTIYF
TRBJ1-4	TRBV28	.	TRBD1	TGTGCCAGCAGCCTGACAGGGAATAGAGAAAAACTGTTTTTT	CASSLTGNREKLFF
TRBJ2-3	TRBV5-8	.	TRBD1	TGTGCCAGCAGCTTGGGCCGGGACAGGGGGCCAACAGATACGCAGTATTTT	CASSLGRDRGPTDTQYF
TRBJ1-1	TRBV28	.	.	TGTGCCAGCAGTTACAGGGCGAGTGAAACTTTCTTT	CASSYRASETFF
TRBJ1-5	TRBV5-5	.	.	TGTGCCAGCAGCTTTCGAGGTAGGGGCAATCAGCCCCAGCATTTT	CASSFRGRGNQPQHF
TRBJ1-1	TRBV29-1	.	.	TGCAGCGTTGCAGCGGGAGGGAACGGGATAAGAAACACTGAAGCTTTCTTT	CSVAAGGNGIRNTEAFF
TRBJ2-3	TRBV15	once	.	TGTGCCACCAGACAACAGTTCGGCACAGATACGCAGTATTTT	CATRQQFGTDTQYF
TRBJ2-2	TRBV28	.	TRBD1	TGTGCCAGCAGTTTCAACAGGGGAAACACCGGGGAGCTGTTTTTT	CASSFNRGNTGELFF
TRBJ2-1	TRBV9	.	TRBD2	TGTGCCAGCAGCTTTTGGACTAGCGGAGAGCAGTTCTTC	CASSFWTSGEQFF
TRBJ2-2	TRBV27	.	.	TGTGCCAGCAAAGGTCCCGGGGAGCTGTTTTTT	CASKGPGELFF
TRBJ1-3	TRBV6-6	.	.	TGTGCCAGCAGTTACTTGGACAACACCATATATTTT	CASSYLDNTIYF
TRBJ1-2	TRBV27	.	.	TGTGCCAGCAGTTTATTGGCGGGGGACGGCTACACCTTC	CASSLLAGDGYTF
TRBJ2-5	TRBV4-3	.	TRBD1	TGCGCCAGCAGCCAAGATATTATGGACAGGGGTGGTGAGACCCAGTACTTC	CASSQDIMDRGGETQYF
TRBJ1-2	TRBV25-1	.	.	TGTGCCAGCAGTGAATGGGACGGAAACTATGGCTACACCTTC	CASSEWDGNYGYTF
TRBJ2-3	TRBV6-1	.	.	TGTGCCAGCAGTGTGGGGCACACTGGGGGCACAGATACGCAGTATTTT	CASSVGHTGGTDTQYF
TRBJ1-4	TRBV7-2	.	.	TGTGCCAGCAGCTTAGCCCAGACTAATGAAAAACTGTTTTTT	CASSLAQTNEKLFF
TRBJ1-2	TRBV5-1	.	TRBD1	TGCGCCAGCAGCTCGACAGGGGACTATGGCTACACCTTC	CASSSTGDYGYTF
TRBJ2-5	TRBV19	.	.	TGTGCCAGTAGTCTAGGACTGCCTCAAGAGACCCAGTACTTC	CASSLGLPQETQYF
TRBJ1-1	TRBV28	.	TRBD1	TGTGCCAGCAGGACAGGGGGTATGAGAGGGGACACTGAAGCTTTCTTT	CASRTGGMRGDTEAFF
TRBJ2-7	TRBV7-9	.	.	TGTGCCAGCAGCTTCAACTCCAGGGCGGACGAGCAGTACTTC	CASSFNSRADEQYF
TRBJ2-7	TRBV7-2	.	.	TGTGCCAGCAGCCGAGAGGGGACTTCCAATTACGAGCAGTACTTC	CASSREGTSNYEQYF
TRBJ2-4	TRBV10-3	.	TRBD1	TGTGCCATCATCGGGACAGGGGATGGAAACATTCAGTACTTC	CAIIGTGDGNIQYF
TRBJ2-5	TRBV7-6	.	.	TGTGCCAGCAGCTTAGTTTCTGGGGGGGAGACCCAGTACTTC	CASSLVSGGETQYF
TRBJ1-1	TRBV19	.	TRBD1	TGTGCCAGTAGTCCCGGACAGGGGGACCCGAACACTGAAGCTTTCTTT	CASSPGQGDPNTEAFF
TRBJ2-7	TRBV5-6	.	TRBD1	TGTGCCAGCAGCTTGGTAGGGGGCAACGAGCAGTACTTC	CASSLVGGNEQYF
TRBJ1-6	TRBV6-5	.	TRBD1	TGTGCCAGCAGTTACGACAGGGGGCAGGGGTCACCCCTCCACTTT	CASSYDRGQGSPLHF
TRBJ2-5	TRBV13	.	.	TGTGCCAGCAGCCTGGGCGAGGCCCAGTACTTC	CASSLGEAQYF
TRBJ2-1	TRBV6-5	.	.	TGTGCCAGCAGTTACGTGTTCACCTCCTACAATGAGCAGTTCTTC	CASSYVFTSYNEQFF
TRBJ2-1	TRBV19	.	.	TGTGCCAGTAGTATTGGGGTTTCATACAATGAGCAGTTCTTC	CASSIGVSYNEQFF
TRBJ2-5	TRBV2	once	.	TGTGCCAGCAGTGAAGGGTGGGGGAGAGGACAAGAGACCCAGTACTTC	CASSEGWGRGQETQYF
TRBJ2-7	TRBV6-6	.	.	TGTGCCAGCAGCGACATCGGACAGACCTCCTACGAGCAGTACTTC	CASSDIGQTSYEQYF
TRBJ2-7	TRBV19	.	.	TGTGCCAGTAGTATACTGGCGGGACCCTACGAGCAGTACTTC	CASSILAGPYEQYF
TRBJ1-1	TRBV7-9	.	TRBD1	TGTGCCAGCGGTGTGGGACAGCCGAACACTGAAGCTTTCTTT	CASGVGQPNTEAFF
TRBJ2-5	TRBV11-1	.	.	TGTGCCAGCAGCTTAGGGGGGGACTTCCAAGAGACCCAGTACTTC	CASSLGGDFQETQYF
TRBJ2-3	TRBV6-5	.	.	TGTGCCAGCAGTTATGCCGGGACCCAGGGAGATACGCAGTATTTT	CASSYAGTQGDTQYF
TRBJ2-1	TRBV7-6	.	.	TGTGCCAGCAGCGAGATAGGAACGGGAGCCTACAATGAGCAGTTCTTC	CASSEIGTGAYNEQFF
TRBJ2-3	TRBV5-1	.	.	TGCGCCAGCAGCTTGGCCGGGTACACAGATACGCAGTATTTT	CASSLAGYTDTQYF
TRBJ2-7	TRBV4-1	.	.	TGCGCCAGCAGCCAAGAAACTAGCCCCAACTACGAGCAGTACTTC	CASSQETSPNYEQYF
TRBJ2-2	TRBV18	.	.	TGTGCCAGCCGCCAGGGCGAATTGGGCACCGGGGAGCTGTTTTTT	CASRQGELGTGELFF
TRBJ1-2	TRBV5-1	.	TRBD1	TGCGCCAGCCATACTCCGGGACAGGGCCATGGCTACACCTTC	CASHTPGQGHGYTF
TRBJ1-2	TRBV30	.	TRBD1	TGTGCCTGGAGTGAGGGGGCCATAAACTATGGCTACACCTTC	CAWSEGAINYGYTF
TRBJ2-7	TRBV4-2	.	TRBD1	TGTGCCAGCAGCCAAGAAAGACAGGGGTTCTACGAGCAGTACTTC	CASSQERQGFYEQYF
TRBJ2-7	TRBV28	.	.	TGTGCCAGCAGTTCGGAAGACTACGAGCAGTACTTC	CASSSEDYEQYF